This T cell receptor beta chain was identified in a study of CD8+ T cells in alopecia areata. Study-level points and caveats: An increase in clonality over normal scalp was evident in lesional scalp, especially alopecia totalis/universalis.

Remarks on this clone: Its antigen is undetermined.

It was cDNA, reverse transcribed from extracted RNA, that served as the sequencing template. Produced via immunoSEQ multiplex PCR; TCRdb's table is partial and in-frame only. This sample has around 150,000 clones, with under 70% found just once. Treatment noted: oral pan-JAK inhibitor, 5-10 mg twice daily. Collected material from alopecia areata patients comprised lesional scalp punch biopsies and peripheral blood. This material consisted of CD4+ T cells sorted from blood, taken at week 4, from a patient treated with tofacitinib. The TCR was taken from a human donor with alopecia areata.

The CDR3 coding sequence is TGTGCCTGGAGTGGGGGGCCTGGAGGCTACACCTTC. Its protein product is CAWSGGPGGYTF. This chain links TRBV30 with TRBJ1-2, with TRBD1 as a possible D gene (6 bases). The CDR3 has 12 amino acids. The germline V gene has CDR1 GTSNPN and CDR2 SVGIG (reference sequence). Trimming stripped 1 base from V and 8 bases from J, with 11 bases between.